This T cell receptor beta chain is from a study of cytomegalovirus exposure and HLA in healthy donors. Primers: 60 Vbeta forward and 13 Jbeta reverse. Profiling relied on immunoSEQ multiplex PCR, and the TCRdb table lists in-frame clones only, not all of them. Of around 110,000 clones listed, over 70% were seen once; the top ten hold around 2.4%. As to this clone: Other DNA variants within this sample encode the same CDR3.

Trimming stripped 5 bases from V and 6 bases from J, with 16 bases between. Per germline, CDR1 SQVTM and CDR2 ANQGSEA. The CDR3 has 13 amino acids. Material: PBMCs. This receptor was obtained from a man younger than 40 in good health and CMV-seronegative. V gene TRBV29-1 combines with J gene TRBJ1-2; the D is unclear. Written as DNA, the CDR3 is TGCAGCGTTCTATATAGGGTGGAGGATGGCTACACCTTC. As protein: CSVLYRVEDGYTF.